What follows are 2 T cell receptor beta chains derived from one specimen sequenced in a study of technical replicates of blood from several donors. This table comes from immunoSEQ multiplex PCR, and its TCRdb copy is limited to in-frame clones, with some not included. The sample lists some 78,000 clones; approximately 95% were seen once. Sequenced sample: T cells isolated from PBMCs. The receptors come from a human donor in good health.

This clone was seen just once. The chain's CDR3 is CASNRGNGANVLTF. The DNA for the CDR3 is TGTGCCAGCAACAGGGGAAATGGGGCCAACGTCCTGACTTTC. The chain recombines TRBV11-2 with TRBJ2-6, with 7 nucleotides matching TRBD1. After removal of 7 bases from V and 3 bases from J, the junction contained 3 bases not matched to a gene. The CDR3 sequence is 14 residues long. CDR1 is SGHAT and CDR2 is FQNNGV in the germline V gene. The whole variable domain, filled in from reference TRBV11-2 and TRBJ2-6, reads EAGVAQSPRYKIIEKRQSVAFWCNPISGHATLYWYQQILGQGPKLLIQFQNNGVVDDSQLPKDRFSAERLKGVDSTLKIQPAKLEDSAVYLCASNRGNGANVLTFGAGSRLTVL.

V gene TRBV18 combines with J gene TRBJ2-1; possibly TRBD2 for D (6 bases). CDR1 is KGHSH and CDR2 is LQKENI in the germline V gene. The CDR3 sequence is 14 residues long. Trimming cost V 3 bases and J 3 bases, with 9 bases left between them. The CDR3 bases are TGTGCCAGCTCACCTCTCGGGGGCTACAATGAGCAGTTCTTC. Translated: CASSPLGGYNEQFF.